This is a list of T cell receptor beta chains from one sample in a study of blood T cell repertoires in COVID-19. The repertoire was sequenced with immunoSEQ multiplex PCR; TCRdb's copy has only in-frame clones and lacks some. The sample consists of under 110,000 clones, almost 95% of them appearing once. Sequenced sample: peripheral blood. The receptors shown here come from a man in his forties or fifties with active COVID-19. The CDR3 runs from the conserved cysteine through the conserved F or W. D genes are given only for firm matches. Rows may omit the clone size; those that give it use once, few, many or a size class.

TRBJ1-2 | TRBV6-5 | once | 14 | TRBD1 | CASRLPWTGGGYTF | TGTGCCAGCAGACTACCTTGGACAGGGGGAGGCTACACCTTC
TRBJ2-7 | TRBV5-1 | - | 15 | TRBD2 | CASSFTSGSLDEQYF | TGCGCCAGCAGCTTCACTAGCGGGAGTCTCGACGAGCAGTACTTC
TRBJ1-4 | TRBV5-1 | once | 14 | TRBD1 | CASSLTGGSEKLFF | TGCGCCAGCAGCTTAACAGGGGGCAGTGAAAAACTGTTTTTT
TRBJ2-3 | TRBV9 | few | 14 | TRBD2 | CASSSSGRSDTQYF | TGTGCCAGCAGCTCTAGCGGGAGATCAGATACGCAGTATTTT
TRBJ2-1 | TRBV27 | - | 12 | - | CASSFGGGEQFF | TGTGCCAGCAGTTTTGGCGGCGGGGAGCAGTTCTTC
TRBJ2-3 | TRBV11-2 | - | 17 | TRBD2 | CASSQTLLAGGADTQYF | TGTGCCAGCAGCCAAACCCTACTAGCGGGAGGGGCAGATACGCAGTATTTT
TRBJ2-7 | TRBV5-8 | - | 12 | - | CANYQGPYEQYF | TGTGCCAACTACCAGGGTCCCTACGAGCAGTACTTC
TRBJ2-7 | TRBV12-3/TRBV12-4 | once | 11 | - | CASSQGSEQYF | TGTGCCAGCAGCCAAGGGAGCGAGCAGTACTTC
TRBJ2-1 | TRBV18 | - | 16 | - | CASSLFSGEAGNEQFF | TGTGCCAGCTCACTCTTCTCGGGGGAGGCCGGCAATGAGCAGTTCTTC
TRBJ1-3 | TRBV5-4 | - | 14 | - | CASSPGGSGNTIYF | TGTGCCAGCAGCCCCGGCGGCTCTGGAAACACCATATATTTT
TRBJ1-2 | TRBV5-1 | - | 14 | - | CASSLAQPTGGYTF | TGCGCCAGCAGCTTGGCCCAGCCCACGGGGGGCTACACCTTC
TRBJ1-5 | TRBV6-1 | - | 15 | TRBD1 | CASSETGGRNQPQHF | TGTGCCAGCAGTGAGACAGGGGGTCGCAATCAGCCCCAGCATTTT
TRBJ2-2 | TRBV19 | - | 16 | TRBD1 | CASSTGTGSVSGELFF | TGTGCCAGTAGTACCGGGACAGGGTCTGTGTCCGGGGAGCTGTTTTTT
TRBJ2-2 | TRBV5-1 | - | 17 | TRBD2 | CASSLVGSGSRTGELFF | TGCGCCAGCAGCTTGGTGGGCAGCGGGAGTAGAACCGGGGAGCTGTTTTTT
TRBJ1-6 | TRBV9 | - | 17 | - | CASSVEGLSSYNSPLHF | TGTGCCAGCAGCGTAGAGGGGCTGAGCTCCTATAATTCACCCCTCCACTTT
TRBJ1-2 | TRBV19 | - | 13 | - | CASSVQGDYGYTF | TGTGCCAGCTCAGTACAAGGGGACTATGGCTACACCTTC
TRBJ1-1 | TRBV6-5 | - | 12 | - | CASRPGNTEAFF | TGTGCCAGCCGACCAGGGAACACTGAAGCTTTCTTT
TRBJ1-4 | TRBV3-1/TRBV3-2 | - | 16 | TRBD1 | CASSQEVGTGSEKLFF | TGTGCCAGCAGCCAAGAAGTAGGGACAGGGTCTGAAAAACTGTTTTTT
TRBJ2-7 | TRBV21-1 | - | 13 | - | CASSKAHGYEQYF | TGTGCCAGCAGCAAAGCCCACGGTTACGAGCAGTACTTC
TRBJ1-4 | TRBV2 | - | 15 | TRBD1 | CASRKGQGSFEKLFF | TGTGCCAGCAGGAAAGGACAGGGCAGTTTTGAAAAACTGTTTTTT
TRBJ2-2 | TRBV6-5 | - | 13 | TRBD2 | CASRQAGTGELFF | TGTGCCAGCAGGCAAGCGGGAACCGGGGAGCTGTTTTTT
TRBJ2-1 | TRBV25-1 | - | 15 | TRBD2 | CASSVTSGRANEQFF | TGTGCCAGCAGTGTCACTAGCGGGAGGGCCAATGAGCAGTTCTTC
TRBJ1-4 | TRBV19 | - | 15 | TRBD1 | CASSIYDRDNEKLFF | TGTGCCAGTAGTATCTACGACAGGGACAATGAAAAACTGTTTTTT
TRBJ2-1 | TRBV24-1 | - | 13 | - | CATGDSSYNEQFF | TGTGCCACCGGGGACTCATCTTACAATGAGCAGTTCTTC
TRBJ2-1 | TRBV7-8 | - | 14 | - | CASSSKETSLEQFF | TGTGCCAGCAGCTCGAAGGAGACTAGTTTAGAGCAGTTCTTC
TRBJ2-1 | TRBV18 | - | 15 | - | CASSPTTTATNEQFF | TGTGCCAGCTCGCCGACTACCACGGCTACCAATGAGCAGTTCTTC
TRBJ2-1 | TRBV9 | - | 14 | TRBD2 | CASSVYREGYEQFF | TGTGCCAGCAGCGTTTATCGGGAGGGCTATGAGCAGTTCTTC
TRBJ2-7 | TRBV21-1 | - | 14 | - | CASSRTGLDYEQYF | TGTGCCAGCAGCAGAACAGGGTTAGACTACGAGCAGTACTTC
TRBJ2-1 | TRBV19 | once | 13 | - | CASSITAYNEQFF | TGTGCCAGTAGTATTACGGCCTACAATGAGCAGTTCTTC
TRBJ1-6 | TRBV5-1 | once | 14 | TRBD1 | CASTTGGENSPLHF | TGCGCCAGCACGACAGGGGGCGAAAATTCACCCCTCCACTTT
TRBJ2-7 | TRBV9 | - | 12 | - | CASSSRSGEQYF | TGTGCCAGCAGCTCCCGATCGGGCGAGCAGTACTTC
TRBJ1-1 | TRBV12-3/TRBV12-4 | - | 13 | - | CASSRQKNTEAFF | TGTGCCAGCAGTCGACAGAAGAACACTGAAGCTTTCTTT
TRBJ2-3 | TRBV4-1 | - | 16 | TRBD1 | CASSQGYRGDSDTQYF | TGCGCCAGCAGCCAAGGTTACAGGGGTGATTCAGATACGCAGTATTTT
TRBJ1-1 | TRBV27 | - | 13 | - | CASSLSRNTEAFF | TGTGCCAGCAGTTTATCCAGGAACACTGAAGCTTTCTTT
TRBJ2-7 | TRBV5-4 | - | 13 | TRBD2 | CASSFGLGDEQYF | TGTGCCAGCAGCTTCGGACTAGGCGACGAGCAGTACTTC
TRBJ1-2 | TRBV24-1 | - | 14 | TRBD1 | CATSSDRERYGYTF | TGTGCCACCAGTAGTGACAGGGAGAGATATGGCTACACCTTC
TRBJ1-2 | TRBV7-9 | - | 14 | TRBD1 | CASSVEGTASGYTF | TGTGCCAGCAGCGTAGAAGGGACAGCATCTGGCTACACCTTC
TRBJ2-3 | TRBV5-1 | - | 14 | TRBD2 | CASSLGGVTDTQYF | TGCGCCAGCAGCCTGGGGGGGGTCACAGATACGCAGTATTTT
TRBJ2-3 | TRBV12-3/TRBV12-4 | - | 12 | - | CASSLGRDTQYF | TGTGCCAGCAGTTTAGGGAGGGATACGCAGTATTTT
TRBJ2-1 | TRBV27 | - | 14 | TRBD1 | CASSSRDRAQQQFF | TGTGCCAGCAGTTCCAGGGACAGAGCCCAACAGCAGTTCTTC
TRBJ2-3 | TRBV11-2 | - | 15 | TRBD2 | CASSPGLAGDGTQYF | TGTGCCAGCAGCCCAGGACTAGCGGGAGACGGTACGCAGTATTTT
TRBJ2-2 | TRBV7-2 | - | 15 | - | CASSSGQPNTGELFF | TGTGCCAGCAGCTCCGGACAGCCGAACACCGGGGAGCTGTTTTTT
TRBJ2-2 | TRBV30 | - | 15 | TRBD2 | CAWSPWTSGAGELFF | TGTGCCTGGAGTCCCTGGACTAGCGGAGCCGGGGAGCTGTTTTTT
TRBJ2-2 | TRBV7-9 | once | 13 | - | CASSLAGGGELFF | TGTGCCAGCAGCTTGGCCGGGGGCGGGGAGCTGTTTTTT
TRBJ2-1 | TRBV19 | - | 16 | TRBD2 | CASSVGTSGTHNEQFF | TGTGCCAGTAGTGTAGGGACTAGCGGGACCCACAATGAGCAGTTCTTC
TRBJ2-2 | TRBV5-1 | - | 13 | TRBD1 | CASSTGGNGELFF | TGCGCCAGCTCGACAGGGGGAAACGGGGAGCTGTTTTTT
TRBJ2-1 | TRBV19 | few | 15 | TRBD1 | CASSIDRDSYNEQFF | TGTGCCAGTAGTATCGACAGGGACTCCTACAATGAGCAGTTCTTC
TRBJ2-7 | TRBV3-1/TRBV3-2 | - | 14 | TRBD2 | CATGTSGFSYEQYF | TGTGCCACAGGGACTAGCGGCTTTTCCTACGAGCAGTACTTC
TRBJ2-5 | TRBV28 | - | 14 | TRBD1 | CASTGQGARETQYF | TGTGCCAGCACGGGACAGGGCGCCCGCGAGACCCAGTACTTC